The source of this T cell receptor (beta chain) is a study of T cell repertoires in cytomegalovirus infection (dated by TCRdb to between 2018 and 2021). As for the study more broadly: Donor HLA type was relevant to the analysis, as public TCR beta signatures indicated carriage of CMV infection together with the matching HLA type.

The germline V gene (reference sequence) gives CDR1 as SEHNR and CDR2 as FQNEAQ. There are 14 amino acids in the CDR3, from cysteine to phenylalanine inclusive. Only the CDR3 region is kept as DNA, spanning 42 bases read in frame from base 1. Trimming at the junction amounts to 1 base on V and 4 bases on J, and the germline ends lie 10 bases apart. Findings and caveats that apply to the study as a whole: The ex vivo response was dominated by HLA-C-restricted CMV-specific TCR beta clonotypes, which also provided the single most frequent clonotype in two of eight donors. In both this cohort and an independent cohort of some 350 donors, the cumulative frequency of public TCR beta family members distinguished carriers of CMV infection plus the relevant HLA type.

This clonotype showed up just a few times. Its antigen remains undetermined. No base qualities exist here, and no much larger clone lies one base off it. The sequencer listed for this sample is Illumina HiSeq 1500. Clones were called with MiXCR by TCRdb after fastp trimmed the public reads at Q25, and only in-frame beta chains were retained. Each entry is one CDR3 protein sequence, shown with its most common DNA and genes. For this sample the table gives roughly 180,000 distinct CDR3 sequences, of which approximately 30% were detected only once. The top ten clonotypes cover about 31% of the sample. Sequencing was done on a sample of PBMCs. The V and J genes are TRBV7-9 and TRBJ1-2, with the D gene call left open. This receptor was taken from a human donor in good health (CMV status not recorded). Some clones in this sample may be carry-over from other donors' samples. The CDR3 region reads CASSLEGRIYGYTF. In nucleotides, the sequence is TGTGCCAGCAGCTTAGAGGGCAGGATCTATGGCTACACCTTC.